One TCR beta chain is described in this entry. No antigen is known for it. It has no much larger one-base neighbor in the sample; base qualities were not kept. This CDR3 is also generated by other DNA sequences in the sample. The donors were healthy, HIV-negative adults with no recently reported acute infections or vaccinations. All donors were Caucasian adults living in Nashville, Tennessee, USA. CD8 memory samples consisted of magnetically selected CD45RO+ cells combined with CCR7-negative CD45RA+ effector memory (TemRA) cells. Blood was obtained by leukapheresis, after which PBMCs were separated by Ficoll-Histopaque density gradient centrifugation and cryopreserved in liquid nitrogen vapor phase. Analytical flow cytometry was used to check the purity and quantity of each magnetically sorted T cell population. Each sorted fraction had its genomic DNA isolated and then quantified by UV absorbance on a Nanodrop 2000c.

The sample belongs to a study of shared clonotypes between healthy human individuals (dated by TCRdb to 2020 to 2022). Some background on the complete study: A couple of women and a few men aged 18 to 49 years were included in the cohort. For each donor, CD4 naive and CD4 memory were each given three plates, CD8 naive was given two plates, and CD8 memory was given one plate. To estimate repertoire size and how much clonotypes are shared between individuals, the study performed deep sequencing of blood TCR repertoires from a few healthy adults. Different laboratories and diverse techniques were used to prepare libraries and sequence TCR repertoires, to increase sequencing depth and limit assay-specific biases. Per donor, leukapheresis produced somewhere between about 0.8 and 9.5 billion PBMCs.

TCR CDR3 regions were amplified from genomic DNA by multiplex PCR using the deep immunoSEQ assay. Extracted genomic DNA from each cell subset was spread evenly across all wells of several immunoSEQ 96-well plates, with each plate serving as a replicate. For sorted subsets, 150 to 200 ng genomic DNA, equal to tens of thousands of T cell genomes, was loaded into each replicate PCR. The purified libraries were quantified using a Qubit 3.0 fluorometer, sized with a Bioanalyzer 2100, and then quantified again using the KAPA Library Quantification kit. A separate single-read 150-cycle Illumina NextSeq 550 flow cell was used to sequence each immunoSEQ 96-well plate. On the study's bioinformatics: The immunoSEQ output contained only junctional sequences without quality scores, so filtering could not match that applied to full-length reads. To assign V/J genes and CDR3, sequences were annotated using PyIR, a Python wrapper for IgBLAST v1.9, with IMGT germline references. Reads were filtered out if the reads had weak V/J assignments (E-value above 1e-6), no CDR3, stop codons, out-of-frame junctions, or ambiguous translated residues. V3J clonotypes were defined by identical inferred V gene, J gene, and CDR3 amino acid sequence. The percentage overlap between two repertoires was calculated by dividing the number of shared unique clonotypes by the size of the smaller repertoire. Repertoire richness was assessed with RTK rarefaction, the Chao1 estimator, and Recon v2.1 estimates of unobserved clonotypes. Generation probabilities for all TCRbeta clonotypes obtained by the gDNA method from a few donors were computed using OLGA. TCRdb took over this immuneACCESS table, retaining in-frame rearrangements with V and J assigned. Such tables are incomplete; in checked studies, under half of the missing clones stem from an unresolved V gene, and the remainder is unexplained. The V and J calls and clone size are taken from that table; D and trimming were inferred from the DNA. The sample table shows roughly 300,000 clones, and roughly 84% are seen once. The top ten hold about a sixth of the sample.

The V end gives up 4 bases and the J end 4 bases, leaving 5 bases in the junction not matched to a gene. Based on the germline V gene, the CDR1 and CDR2 sequences are MDHEN and SYDVKM. From cysteine to phenylalanine, the CDR3 is 14 amino acids long. Just the 42-base CDR3 DNA is kept, in frame starting at base 1. General findings and caveats noted by the study authors: About 5% of naive CD4, approximately 3.7% of naive CD8, around 2.3% of memory CD4, and over 0.35% of memory CD8 clonotypes were shared across several donors. Because the study included only a small number of donors, the genetic and exposure-history diversity represented was limited. Based on pairwise subsampling, the degree of clonotype sharing among donors was expected to be affected by sequencing depth. Incomplete sequencing was indicated by rarefaction of sorted-subset datasets, despite the large sequencing depth. Larger estimated clonotype richness was generally found for naive subsets than for memory subsets. Only blood was sampled, and tissue TCR repertoires likely differ from those in blood. Compared with non-shared clonotypes, the clonotypes found in all four sorted-subset donors had higher generation probabilities.

The sequence is built from TRBV28 and TRBJ2-7; the central 9 bases match TRBD1. Sequences were obtained from memory CD8+ T cells sorted from blood. The meaning of the sample's cell subset or site label: CD45RO+ cells pooled with CCR7-negative TemRA cells. The sequence derives from a man between 18 and 29 years old in good health. The CDR3 protein: CASSSRDREYEQYF. The DNA sequence is given as TGTGCCAGCAGTTCAAGGGACAGGGAGTACGAGCAGTACTTC.